These T cell receptor beta chains were read from a single sample in a study of CD8 T cell repertoires and HIV-1 epitope variants. Measured with immunoSEQ multiplex PCR; TCRdb has only the in-frame clones, and not every one. This sample has 6,000 to 8,000 clones, with 60% to 75% found just once. For these TCRs, the target antigens are not known. Sequenced: cultured CD8+ T cells derived from PBMCs. The receptors originated from a male donor with HIV. Both conserved end residues are part of each CDR3. The D gene is left open where the match is weak. Clone size is shown for a subset of rows, as once, few, many or a class of expanded clone.

NA	TRBV7-9	TRBJ1-5	NA	TGTGCCAGCAGCCCCCCCGGGGCAGGTGACCGAGATCAGCCCCAGCATTTT	CASSPPGAGDRDQPQHF
NA	TRBV28	TRBJ1-2	NA	TGTGCCAGCAGGAATAAGATTAACTATGGCTACACCTTC	CASRNKINYGYTF
NA	TRBV7-1	TRBJ2-7	TRBD1	TGTGCCAGCAGCTTGGGACAGTACCTTCGTGAGCAGTACTTC	CASSLGQYLREQYF
large	TRBV13	TRBJ1-3	TRBD1	TGTGCCAGCAGCCCTGACAGGGACGGGCGAAACACCATATATTTT	CASSPDRDGRNTIYF
NA	TRBV28	TRBJ2-1	NA	TGTGCCAGCAGTTCCCCCCGGGGACCCTCCTACAATGAGCAGTTCTTC	CASSSPRGPSYNEQFF
NA	TRBV29-1	TRBJ2-5	NA	TGCAGCGTTGTAAGGGAAGAGACCCAGTACTTC	CSVVREETQYF
few	TRBV9	TRBJ2-5	NA	TGTGCCAGCAGCCCGGGCGGGGACCCAGGGGAGACCCAGTACTTC	CASSPGGDPGETQYF
NA	TRBV7-9	TRBJ2-3	TRBD1	TGTGCCAGCAGCTTCCTGGTCCGGACAGGGGGCACAGATACGCAGTATTTT	CASSFLVRTGGTDTQYF
NA	TRBV19	TRBJ1-1	TRBD1	TGTGCCAGTCATGCGACAGGGACTCTAAACACTGAAGCTTTCTTT	CASHATGTLNTEAFF
NA	TRBV6-9	TRBJ2-3	TRBD1	TGTGCCAGCAGGGACTCGGACAGGGGGCAGGGAGATACGCAGTATTTT	CASRDSDRGQGDTQYF
few	TRBV28	TRBJ2-7	NA	TGTGCCAGCCTCCCCCTGGGTCCTACCTCCTACGAGCAGTACTTC	CASLPLGPTSYEQYF
NA	TRBV7-6	TRBJ2-5	TRBD2	TGTGCCAGCAGCTCCCGCGAGCGGGGATACCAAGAGACCCAGTACTTC	CASSSRERGYQETQYF
NA	TRBV19	TRBJ2-3	TRBD1	TGTGCCAGTAGCTCCGGGACAGAGGAGTATTTT	CASSSGTEEYF
NA	TRBV4-2	TRBJ1-1	NA	TGTGCCAGCAGCCAAGATCGCAACACTGAAGCTTTCTTT	CASSQDRNTEAFF
once	TRBV10-3	TRBJ2-5	TRBD2	TGTGCCATCAGTGGTCCCTCCACTAGCGGGCAAGAGACCCAGTACTTC	CAISGPSTSGQETQYF
NA	TRBV27	TRBJ1-5	NA	TGTGCCAGCAGTTTAGGAGGCAGGCACAATCAGCCCCAGCATTTT	CASSLGGRHNQPQHF
few	TRBV19	TRBJ2-7	NA	TGTGCCAGTAGTCGGGTAGCTGCTGACTACGAGCAGTACTTC	CASSRVAADYEQYF
NA	TRBV4-2	TRBJ2-6	TRBD1	TGTGCCAGCAGCCAAGGTACAGGGGGCCTTACAGGCAACGTCCTGACTTTC	CASSQGTGGLTGNVLTF
NA	TRBV5-5	TRBJ2-5	NA	TGTGCCAGCAGCTTGGAACCGGGACCACTGGGGGCGGAGACCCAGTACTTC	CASSLEPGPLGAETQYF
NA	TRBV7-8	TRBJ2-5	NA	TGTGCCAGCAGCTTAGTTCTGCGGGGCGGGTACCAAGAGACCCAGTACTTC	CASSLVLRGGYQETQYF
NA	TRBV6-5	TRBJ2-7	TRBD1	TGTGCCAGCAGTTACTCGGGTACAGGGGCCGCCTACGAGCAGTACTTC	CASSYSGTGAAYEQYF
few	TRBV10-2	TRBJ1-6	NA	TGCGCCAGCAGTGAGGCCGGGGGAGAGGCGCCCCTCCACTTT	CASSEAGGEAPLHF
NA	TRBV9	TRBJ2-1	TRBD1	TGTGCCAGCAGCCCTGAGACAGGGGGTTATTACAATGAGCAGTTCTTC	CASSPETGGYYNEQFF
NA	TRBV27	TRBJ2-7	TRBD2	TGTGCCAGCAGTTATGGACTAGCGACTCACTACGAGCAGTACTTC	CASSYGLATHYEQYF
NA	TRBV9	TRBJ2-7	TRBD2	TGTGCCAGCAGTGGTGGCGGGGGGGCTGACGAGCAGTACTTC	CASSGGGGADEQYF
NA	TRBV14	TRBJ2-1	NA	TGTGCCAGCAGCCCTCCGGGACATTACAATGAGCAGTTCTTC	CASSPPGHYNEQFF
NA	TRBV2	TRBJ2-7	NA	TGTGCCAGCAGTGAAGTACAGACCTACGAGCAGTACTTC	CASSEVQTYEQYF
NA	TRBV7-3	TRBJ1-2	TRBD1	TGTGCCAGCAGGAACACAGGGGACTATGGCTACACCTTC	CASRNTGDYGYTF
NA	TRBV2	TRBJ1-2	NA	TGTGCCAGCAACGGGGACCTTGGCAGGGGCAACTATGGCTACACCTTC	CASNGDLGRGNYGYTF
once	TRBV18	TRBJ2-7	NA	TGTGCCAGCTCACCACCGACAGACCCCTACGAGCAGTACTTC	CASSPPTDPYEQYF
NA	TRBV28	TRBJ2-7	NA	TGTGCCAGCAGTTCAGATGTCTCGGCCTACGAGCAGTACTTC	CASSSDVSAYEQYF
few	TRBV6-6	TRBJ1-3	NA	TGTGCCAGCAGTTATTCGTCTGGAAACACCATATATTTT	CASSYSSGNTIYF
once	TRBV27	TRBJ2-1	NA	TGTGCCAGCAGTTTCCCAGGTGTCTCCTACAATGAGCAGTTCTTC	CASSFPGVSYNEQFF
few	TRBV6-5	TRBJ1-2	NA	TGTGCCAGCAGTTATTTGGGGGCCGATGGCTACACCTTC	CASSYLGADGYTF
NA	TRBV7-3	TRBJ2-3	NA	TGTGCCAGCAGCCCCCGGATCTCGCGGGACCCCACAGATACGCAGTATTTT	CASSPRISRDPTDTQYF
NA	TRBV2	TRBJ2-1	NA	TGTGCCAGCAGTGGGGACCGCGAATTGGACAATGAGCAGTTCTTC	CASSGDRELDNEQFF
NA	TRBV5-4	TRBJ1-1	NA	TGTGCCAGCAGCTTGAATCAGGGCGGGACGACTGAAGCTTTCTTT	CASSLNQGGTTEAFF
NA	TRBV29-1	TRBJ1-4	NA	TGCAGCGTCCGGGTCGGGGGGGGTAATGAAAAACTGTTTTTT	CSVRVGGGNEKLFF
NA	TRBV12-5	TRBJ2-3	NA	TGTGCTAGTGGTTTGGAGGACTGGGATACGCAGTATTTT	CASGLEDWDTQYF
NA	TRBV9	TRBJ2-2	TRBD1	TGTGCCAGCAGCTTGGGAACAGGGGCGAACACCGGGGAGCTGTTTTTT	CASSLGTGANTGELFF
NA	TRBV5-1	TRBJ1-2	NA	TGCGCCAGCAGCTTGGGGGGCGAGGATGGCTACACCTTC	CASSLGGEDGYTF
once	TRBV27	TRBJ2-7	TRBD1	TGTGCCAGCAGAGCCGGGACAGGGGGTGCCGAGCAGTACTTC	CASRAGTGGAEQYF
NA	TRBV6-1	TRBJ1-2	NA	TGTGCCAGCAGTGAAGTGGACATAGCTTCTAACTATGGCTACACCTTC	CASSEVDIASNYGYTF
NA	TRBV4-3	TRBJ2-7	NA	TGCGCCAGCAGCCACGCACAGGGAGGCCTTCACGAGCAGTACTTC	CASSHAQGGLHEQYF
NA	TRBV14	TRBJ1-6	NA	TGTGCCAGCAGCCAAGAGTGGGGGGCCTATAATTCACCCCTCCACTTT	CASSQEWGAYNSPLHF
NA	TRBV11-2	TRBJ1-1	TRBD1	TGTGCCAGCTCAGGACAGGGACCTGAAGCTTTCTTT	CASSGQGPEAFF
few	TRBV6-1	TRBJ1-2	NA	TGTGCCAGCAGTGATACAGGGCCATATGGCTACACCTTC	CASSDTGPYGYTF
few	TRBV30	TRBJ1-1	NA	TGTGCCTGGAGTGGAGGGGGCACTGAAGCTTTCTTT	CAWSGGGTEAFF
NA	TRBV27	TRBJ1-1	TRBD1	TGTGCCAGCGGATGGACAGGGGGGACTGAAGCTTTCTTT	CASGWTGGTEAFF
few	TRBV28	TRBJ2-3	NA	TGTGCCAGCAGTTTGATAGGGGACACAGATACGCAGTATTTT	CASSLIGDTDTQYF
NA	TRBV6-5	TRBJ2-1	TRBD2	TGTGCCAGCAGTTACTCTCCTAGCGGGGGGGCCCGTGAGCAGTTCTTC	CASSYSPSGGAREQFF
once	TRBV13	TRBJ1-6	TRBD1	TGTGCCAGCAGCGGTACCGGGACAGGGGAGTTGCCCCTCCACTTT	CASSGTGTGELPLHF
NA	TRBV5-1	TRBJ1-5	NA	TGCGCCAGCAGCCAGGGAGACTCTCCCAACAATCAGCCCCAGCATTTT	CASSQGDSPNNQPQHF
few	TRBV9	TRBJ1-1	NA	TGTGCCAGCAGCCCGAGTCCTTCCGGGACTCCCAACACTGAAGCTTTCTTT	CASSPSPSGTPNTEAFF
NA	TRBV2	TRBJ2-7	NA	TGTGCCAGCAGTGGGGCCTTACAGTCTTACCACTCCTACGAGCAGTACTTC	CASSGALQSYHSYEQYF
few	TRBV5-4	TRBJ2-1	NA	TGTGCCAGCAGTTTCCTCAGAGGGGATGAGCAGTTCTTC	CASSFLRGDEQFF
few	TRBV7-2	TRBJ2-7	NA	TGTGCCAGCAGCTTAGAGGGGGACCCTTCCTACGAGCAGTACTTC	CASSLEGDPSYEQYF
NA	TRBV10-3	TRBJ1-1	NA	TGTGCCATCAGTGAGAACTTCGAGGGCACTGAAGCTTTCTTT	CAISENFEGTEAFF